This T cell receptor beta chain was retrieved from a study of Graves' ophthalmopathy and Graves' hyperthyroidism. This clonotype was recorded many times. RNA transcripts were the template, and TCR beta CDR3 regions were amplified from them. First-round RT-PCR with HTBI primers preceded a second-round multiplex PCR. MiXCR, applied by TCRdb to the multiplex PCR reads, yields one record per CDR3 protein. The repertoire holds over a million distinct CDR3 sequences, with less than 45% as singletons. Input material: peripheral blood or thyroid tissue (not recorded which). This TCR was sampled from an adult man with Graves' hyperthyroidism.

In nucleotides, the CDR3 is TGTGCCAGCACTGGACACCCGAACACTGAAGCTTTCTTT. Its protein product is CASTGHPNTEAFF. The chain recombines TRBV6-5 with TRBJ1-1; D may be TRBD1 (5 bases). V lost 7 bases, J lost 1 base, and 10 bases lay in between. CDR3 size: 13 residues. Looked up from germline, CDR1 is MNHEY and CDR2 is SVGAGI.